This TCR beta chain was captured by sequencing in a study of T cell responses to AZD1222 COVID-19 vaccine. To note about this clone: Its target is unknown.

Produced via immunoSEQ multiplex PCR; TCRdb's table is partial and in-frame only. Of some 200,000 clones listed, under 95% are singletons. V was cut by 0 bases and J by 3 bases, with 12 bases left in between. This CDR3 is 15 amino acids long. Per the germline V gene, CDR1 is MNHEY and CDR2 is SMNVEV (reference sequence). Whole-study findings and limits: White British ancestry dominated among donors, who included more females, and clonal diversity was possibly underestimated. Spike-specific TCR breadth and depth rose after two AZD1222 doses. Targeting of unmutated variant regions was reportedly seen in nearly half of spike-specific TCRs.

The chain combines TRBV27 with TRBJ2-7; D might be TRBD2 (6 bases). The TCR comes from an adult in good health. Sample: peripheral blood, taken on day 0 of AZD1222 vaccination. CDR3 amino acids: CASSLSPGEVYEQYF. The CDR3 DNA sequence: TGTGCCAGCAGTTTATCCCCGGGAGAGGTCTACGAGCAGTACTTC.